The rows below give T cell receptor beta chains drawn from one sample of a study of T cells after yellow fever vaccination. TCRdb re-called the 5' RACE reads with MiXCR, one entry per CDR3 protein. The sample yields approximately 300,000 distinct CDR3 sequences, around 7.3% seen once. Sequenced here: PBMCs, sampled roughly 47 days after the first yellow fever vaccination. The receptors originated from a man aged 18 to 35 who received the YFV17D yellow fever vaccine. Both conserved end residues are part of each CDR3. The D gene is left open where the match is weak. The size field is filled for only some rows; it gives once, few, many or a size class.

len: 13; abundance: few; j_gene: TRBJ2-6; d_gene: NA; v_gene: TRBV30; CDR3nt: TGTGCCTGGAGGTTCTCTGGGGCCAACGTCCTGACTTTC; CDR3aa: CAWRFSGANVLTF
len: 14; abundance: few; j_gene: TRBJ1-1; d_gene: NA; v_gene: TRBV7-2; CDR3nt: TGTGCCAGCAGCTTAGGGGGGGCGGCGTCTGAAGCTTTCTTT; CDR3aa: CASSLGGAASEAFF
len: 12; abundance: many; j_gene: TRBJ2-1; d_gene: NA; v_gene: TRBV18; CDR3nt: TGTGCCAGCTCCCTGACGGTCAATGAGCAGTTCTTC; CDR3aa: CASSLTVNEQFF
len: 14; abundance: NA; j_gene: TRBJ2-2; d_gene: NA; v_gene: TRBV6-1; CDR3nt: TGTGCCAGCAACGCGGGACCTAACACCGGGGAGCTGTTTTTT; CDR3aa: CASNAGPNTGELFF
len: 16; abundance: many; j_gene: TRBJ1-1; d_gene: NA; v_gene: TRBV5-1; CDR3nt: TGCGCCAGCAGCTTGGGACACACCCTGATGAACACTGAAGCTTTCTTT; CDR3aa: CASSLGHTLMNTEAFF
len: 17; abundance: NA; j_gene: TRBJ2-6; d_gene: TRBD1; v_gene: TRBV11-2; CDR3nt: TGTGCCAGCAGCTTAGGCCCTGGGACAGGGAGAACCAACGTCCTGACTTTC; CDR3aa: CASSLGPGTGRTNVLTF
len: 13; abundance: NA; j_gene: TRBJ2-3; d_gene: NA; v_gene: TRBV19; CDR3nt: TGTGCCAGTAGTTTTGGGACGCCAGATACGCAGTATTTT; CDR3aa: CASSFGTPDTQYF
len: 15; abundance: few; j_gene: TRBJ1-2; d_gene: TRBD1; v_gene: TRBV6-5; CDR3nt: TGTGCCAGCACTCCCCCGGGACAGACTATCTATGGCTACACCTTC; CDR3aa: CASTPPGQTIYGYTF
len: 20; abundance: many; j_gene: TRBJ2-3; d_gene: TRBD2; v_gene: TRBV12-3/TRBV12-4; CDR3nt: TGTGCCAGCACTCCTTCCCCAGGGCTAGCGGGGGCCCGAGGGGCAGATACGCAGTATTTT; CDR3aa: CASTPSPGLAGARGADTQYF
len: 16; abundance: many; j_gene: TRBJ2-1; d_gene: TRBD2; v_gene: TRBV7-3; CDR3nt: TGTGCCAGCAGCTTAATGAGCGGGGGGAAGTTCGTTGAGCAGTTCTTC; CDR3aa: CASSLMSGGKFVEQFF
len: 14; abundance: few; j_gene: TRBJ1-1; d_gene: NA; v_gene: TRBV30; CDR3nt: TGTGCCTGGAGTGTAGAAAACATGAACACTGAAGCTTTCTTT; CDR3aa: CAWSVENMNTEAFF
len: 18; abundance: NA; j_gene: TRBJ1-2; d_gene: TRBD1; v_gene: TRBV19; CDR3nt: TGTGCCAGTAGCCAGACCGGGACAGGGGCCCTCTTTAACTATGGCTACACCTTC; CDR3aa: CASSQTGTGALFNYGYTF
len: 15; abundance: NA; j_gene: TRBJ2-1; d_gene: TRBD2; v_gene: TRBV10-3; CDR3nt: TGTGCCACCAGACTAGCGGGGGGCCGCGGCAATGAGCAGTTCTTC; CDR3aa: CATRLAGGRGNEQFF
len: 16; abundance: NA; j_gene: TRBJ2-2; d_gene: TRBD2; v_gene: TRBV6-5; CDR3nt: TGTGCCAGCAGCCTACTAGCGGGGGGGCGGGACGGGGAGCTGTTTTTT; CDR3aa: CASSLLAGGRDGELFF
len: 14; abundance: few; j_gene: TRBJ2-5; d_gene: NA; v_gene: TRBV3-1; CDR3nt: TGTGCCAGCAGCCACCGGGGCTACCAAGAGACCCAGTACTTC; CDR3aa: CASSHRGYQETQYF
len: 15; abundance: few; j_gene: TRBJ1-1; d_gene: TRBD1; v_gene: TRBV7-9; CDR3nt: TGTGCCAGCAGCTTAGGGACAGGGAGGTTAACTGAAGCTTTCTTT; CDR3aa: CASSLGTGRLTEAFF
len: 13; abundance: many; j_gene: TRBJ2-7; d_gene: TRBD1; v_gene: TRBV20-1; CDR3nt: TGCAGTGCTAGATCCGACAGGGGCTACGAGCAGTACTTC; CDR3aa: CSARSDRGYEQYF
len: 19; abundance: NA; j_gene: TRBJ2-1; d_gene: TRBD2; v_gene: TRBV12-3/TRBV12-4; CDR3nt: TGTGCCAGCAGGGGAAGCAGGGGTCTGGGACTAGCGGGGTGGAATGAGCAGTTCTTC; CDR3aa: CASRGSRGLGLAGWNEQFF
len: 14; abundance: many; j_gene: TRBJ1-4; d_gene: TRBD1; v_gene: TRBV20-1; CDR3nt: TGCAGTGCTAGCTGGACAGGGGGCAGTGAAAAACTGTTTTTT; CDR3aa: CSASWTGGSEKLFF
len: 14; abundance: few; j_gene: TRBJ1-5; d_gene: TRBD1; v_gene: TRBV2; CDR3nt: TGTGCCAGCAGTGAGTCGACAGGGCGTCAGCCCCAGCATTTT; CDR3aa: CASSESTGRQPQHF
len: 14; abundance: few; j_gene: TRBJ1-1; d_gene: NA; v_gene: TRBV11-3; CDR3nt: TGTGCCAGCAGCTACGGCGGAGACATTCGGGCAGCTTTCTTT; CDR3aa: CASSYGGDIRAAFF
len: 13; abundance: few; j_gene: TRBJ2-2; d_gene: TRBD1; v_gene: TRBV7-2; CDR3nt: TGTGCCAGCAGCTCAGGGGGAATCGGGGAGCTGTTTTTT; CDR3aa: CASSSGGIGELFF
len: 15; abundance: few; j_gene: TRBJ1-5; d_gene: TRBD1; v_gene: TRBV15; CDR3nt: TGTGCCACCAGCAGAGATACAGGGGTGGGGCAGCCCCAGCATTTT; CDR3aa: CATSRDTGVGQPQHF
len: 14; abundance: NA; j_gene: TRBJ2-5; d_gene: NA; v_gene: TRBV24-1; CDR3nt: TGTGCCACCAGTGGCAGGGGACACCAAGAGACCCCGTACTTC; CDR3aa: CATSGRGHQETPYF
len: 14; abundance: few; j_gene: TRBJ1-1; d_gene: TRBD1; v_gene: TRBV7-2; CDR3nt: TGTGCCAGCAGCTTCCGACAGGGCCCCACTGAAGCTTTCTTT; CDR3aa: CASSFRQGPTEAFF
len: 16; abundance: few; j_gene: TRBJ2-3; d_gene: NA; v_gene: TRBV7-6; CDR3nt: TGTGCCAGCAGCCCCGGGACGGGGCGGGTAGACGATACGCAGTATTTT; CDR3aa: CASSPGTGRVDDTQYF
len: 15; abundance: few; j_gene: TRBJ2-5; d_gene: NA; v_gene: TRBV7-2; CDR3nt: TGTGCCAGCAGCTTAGGGGGGACCGACCAAGAGACCCAGTACTTC; CDR3aa: CASSLGGTDQETQYF
len: 13; abundance: few; j_gene: TRBJ2-3; d_gene: NA; v_gene: TRBV19; CDR3nt: TGTGCCAGTAGTATTGGGGCCACAGATACGCAGTATTTT; CDR3aa: CASSIGATDTQYF
len: 13; abundance: NA; j_gene: TRBJ1-2; d_gene: NA; v_gene: TRBV20-1; CDR3nt: TGCAGTGCTAGAGCAGATTTGCCCTATGGCTACACCTTC; CDR3aa: CSARADLPYGYTF
len: 16; abundance: few; j_gene: TRBJ2-1; d_gene: TRBD2; v_gene: TRBV3-1; CDR3nt: TGTGCCAGCAACGAAGGTAGCGGGGGGGCATACAATGAGCAGTTCTTC; CDR3aa: CASNEGSGGAYNEQFF
len: 15; abundance: NA; j_gene: TRBJ2-2; d_gene: NA; v_gene: TRBV6-1; CDR3nt: TGTGCCAGCACTGAGGGTAGCGCGGTCACCGGGGAGCTGTTTTTT; CDR3aa: CASTEGSAVTGELFF
len: 17; abundance: NA; j_gene: TRBJ1-3; d_gene: TRBD1; v_gene: TRBV5-1; CDR3nt: TGCGCCAGCAGCGAGACAGGGGGACCAACCTCTGGAAACACCATATATTTT; CDR3aa: CASSETGGPTSGNTIYF
len: 16; abundance: NA; j_gene: TRBJ2-4; d_gene: NA; v_gene: TRBV4-1; CDR3nt: TGCGCCAGCAGCCGAGTAGGAGCTCTAGCCAAAAACATTCAGTACTTC; CDR3aa: CASSRVGALAKNIQYF
len: 17; abundance: many; j_gene: TRBJ2-5; d_gene: TRBD1; v_gene: TRBV15; CDR3nt: TGTGCCACCAGCTCGGGACAGGGGGCCCGGATGCAAGAGACCCAGTACTTC; CDR3aa: CATSSGQGARMQETQYF
len: 15; abundance: many; j_gene: TRBJ2-2; d_gene: NA; v_gene: TRBV5-1; CDR3nt: TGCGCCAGCAGCTTCCAAGGGGATGGTACCGGGGAGCTGTTTTTT; CDR3aa: CASSFQGDGTGELFF
len: 12; abundance: NA; j_gene: TRBJ2-1; d_gene: NA; v_gene: TRBV7-2; CDR3nt: TGTGCCAGCAGCTTATACGTGGATGAGCAGTTCTTC; CDR3aa: CASSLYVDEQFF
len: 12; abundance: many; j_gene: TRBJ2-1; d_gene: NA; v_gene: TRBV5-6; CDR3nt: TGTGCCAGCAGCCAGGGGGGCAATGAGCAGTTCTTC; CDR3aa: CASSQGGNEQFF
len: 15; abundance: many; j_gene: TRBJ2-3; d_gene: TRBD2; v_gene: TRBV6-1; CDR3nt: TGTGCCAGCAGTCGTCGGAGTAGCGGGGGAGATACGCAGTATTTT; CDR3aa: CASSRRSSGGDTQYF
len: 14; abundance: NA; j_gene: TRBJ2-2; d_gene: TRBD2; v_gene: TRBV19; CDR3nt: TGTGCCAGTAGACTAGCGGTGAACACCGGGGAGCTGTTTTTT; CDR3aa: CASRLAVNTGELFF
len: 14; abundance: few; j_gene: TRBJ1-2; d_gene: TRBD1; v_gene: TRBV6-1; CDR3nt: TGTGCCAGCAGACGCGGACAGGGCAACTATGGCTACACCTTC; CDR3aa: CASRRGQGNYGYTF
len: 14; abundance: NA; j_gene: TRBJ2-5; d_gene: NA; v_gene: TRBV25-1; CDR3nt: TGTGCCAGCAGTGATTTTGTCGTCCAAGAGACCCAGTACTTC; CDR3aa: CASSDFVVQETQYF
len: 16; abundance: NA; j_gene: TRBJ2-2; d_gene: TRBD2; v_gene: TRBV12-3/TRBV12-4; CDR3nt: TGTGCCAGCAGTTTAGTTAGCGGGCCGATCACCGGGGAGCTGTTTTTT; CDR3aa: CASSLVSGPITGELFF
len: 13; abundance: few; j_gene: TRBJ2-7; d_gene: NA; v_gene: TRBV7-2; CDR3nt: TGTGCCAGCAGCCCCCCCTTACGAGGCGAGCAGTACTTC; CDR3aa: CASSPPLRGEQYF
len: 15; abundance: few; j_gene: TRBJ2-2; d_gene: NA; v_gene: TRBV11-2; CDR3nt: TGTGCCAGCAGCTTTTTGATAGAGAACACCGGGGAGCTGTTTTTT; CDR3aa: CASSFLIENTGELFF
len: 15; abundance: many; j_gene: TRBJ2-1; d_gene: TRBD2; v_gene: TRBV6-2/TRBV6-3; CDR3nt: TGTGCCAGCAGTTACTTGGGCGGGGGGGAGATCAGGCAGTTCTTC; CDR3aa: CASSYLGGGEIRQFF
len: 14; abundance: many; j_gene: TRBJ2-1; d_gene: NA; v_gene: TRBV5-1; CDR3nt: TGCGCCAGCGGCGAGGGGGGCAGCTACAATGAGCAGTTCTTC; CDR3aa: CASGEGGSYNEQFF
len: 14; abundance: NA; j_gene: TRBJ1-1; d_gene: TRBD1; v_gene: TRBV20-1; CDR3nt: TGCAGTGCTAAAATCGGACAGGGGAACACTGAAGCTTTCTTT; CDR3aa: CSAKIGQGNTEAFF
len: 13; abundance: few; j_gene: TRBJ1-2; d_gene: NA; v_gene: TRBV27; CDR3nt: TGTGCCAGCAGTTTAGGGCAGATCTATGGCTACACCTTC; CDR3aa: CASSLGQIYGYTF
len: 11; abundance: few; j_gene: TRBJ2-1; d_gene: NA; v_gene: TRBV29-1; CDR3nt: TGCAGCGTCCGGGACAACAATGAGCAGTTCTTC; CDR3aa: CSVRDNNEQFF
len: 15; abundance: NA; j_gene: TRBJ2-1; d_gene: TRBD2; v_gene: TRBV10-3; CDR3nt: TGTGCCATCAGTGGAGGAGCGGGGGGGGACAATGAGCAGTTCTTC; CDR3aa: CAISGGAGGDNEQFF
len: 14; abundance: NA; j_gene: TRBJ2-1; d_gene: TRBD1; v_gene: TRBV27; CDR3nt: TGTGCCAGCAGTCTCTACCAGACAGGGTTTGAGCAGTTCTTC; CDR3aa: CASSLYQTGFEQFF
len: 14; abundance: few; j_gene: TRBJ2-2; d_gene: TRBD2; v_gene: TRBV5-1; CDR3nt: TGCGCCAGCGGGGAGGGGCCTAACACCGGGGAGCTGTTTTTT; CDR3aa: CASGEGPNTGELFF
len: 14; abundance: many; j_gene: TRBJ1-5; d_gene: TRBD1; v_gene: TRBV5-1; CDR3nt: TGCGCCAGCAGCATCGGGACAGGTAATCAGCCCCAGCATTTT; CDR3aa: CASSIGTGNQPQHF
len: 17; abundance: NA; j_gene: TRBJ1-4; d_gene: NA; v_gene: TRBV12-3/TRBV12-4; CDR3nt: TGTGCCAGCAGTTTGGAGACAGGAACCACAACTAATGAAAAACTGTTTTTT; CDR3aa: CASSLETGTTTNEKLFF
len: 16; abundance: NA; j_gene: TRBJ1-1; d_gene: NA; v_gene: TRBV11-1; CDR3nt: TGTGCCAGCAGCCTACCCCTGGCAGGGGTGAACGCTGAAGCTTTCTTT; CDR3aa: CASSLPLAGVNAEAFF
len: 13; abundance: NA; j_gene: TRBJ2-3; d_gene: TRBD1; v_gene: TRBV29-1; CDR3nt: TGCAGCGCCCGGACAGGGGGCCCAGATACGCAGTATTTT; CDR3aa: CSARTGGPDTQYF
len: 17; abundance: NA; j_gene: TRBJ2-1; d_gene: NA; v_gene: TRBV5-1; CDR3nt: TGCGCCAGCAGCTTGGGTCCTGAGGGGTCCCCCTACAATGAGCAGTTCTTC; CDR3aa: CASSLGPEGSPYNEQFF
len: 14; abundance: many; j_gene: TRBJ2-1; d_gene: TRBD2; v_gene: TRBV2; CDR3nt: TGTGCCAGCAGTGGACTAGCGGGGTTCAATGAGCAGTTCTTC; CDR3aa: CASSGLAGFNEQFF
len: 16; abundance: NA; j_gene: TRBJ2-5; d_gene: NA; v_gene: TRBV7-9; CDR3nt: TGTGCCAGCAGTCCCCGGGGGCTAGCGGAGTTGGTGACCCAGTACTTC; CDR3aa: CASSPRGLAELVTQYF
len: 16; abundance: few; j_gene: TRBJ1-6; d_gene: NA; v_gene: TRBV6-1; CDR3nt: TGTGCCAGCAGCCCATGGGGGGGCTCCTATAATTCACCCCTCCACTTT; CDR3aa: CASSPWGGSYNSPLHF